The 11 T cell receptor beta chains below come from one sample, sequenced in a study of CD4+ T cells in melanoma (dated by TCRdb to the early 2020s). The method behind the library was the immunoSEQ multiplex PCR assay. TCRdb re-hosts the immuneACCESS table, in-frame sequences only. Its copies lack some clones; in the studies checked, an unresolved V gene accounts for under half of them, and the cause for the rest is not known. The table for this sample lists about 140,000 clones; 80% to 95% of them were counted only once. The ten top clones hold about 1.6% of the sample. The receptors derive from a human donor with melanoma.

This clone was observed a single time. This chain joins TRBV6-5 and TRBJ2-7; the D call may be TRBD1 or TRBD2 (5 bases each). Germline assignment: CDR1 MNHEY and CDR2 SVGAGI. The CDR3 covers 14 residues. The V end was cut by 3 bases, the J end by 3 bases, with 12 bases between. The CDR3 protein is CASSYGHGDYEQYF. CDR3 nucleotide sequence: TGTGCCAGCAGTTATGGACACGGGGACTACGAGCAGTACTTC.

This clone was found once. The genes are TRBV7-9 and TRBJ2-5, with D perhaps matching TRBD1 (6 bases). The better agreement between TRBJ2-7 and the DNA end casts doubt on the J call. Germline V gene lookup returns CDR1 SEHNR and CDR2 FQNEAQ (reference sequence). CDR3 length equals 14 residues. Written as DNA, the CDR3 is TGTGCCAGCAGCTTTGGACAGCAGTTCTCCGAGCAGTACTTC. Translating gives CASSFGQQFSEQYF.

This chain uses TRBV5-1 with TRBJ2-2; D remains unclear. Trimming took 1 base from V and 0 from J, leaving 7 bases between them. Germline V gives CDR1 SGHRS, CDR2 YFSETQ. The CDR3 covers 15 residues. This CDR3 reads CASSLLGANTGELFF. As DNA, the CDR3 is TGCGCCAGCAGCTTGTTGGGCGCGAACACCGGGGAGCTGTTTTTT.

V usage is TRBV7-3 and J usage is TRBJ2-3; D is perhaps TRBD1 (6 bases). Trimming took off 5 bases at V and 5 bases at J, with 11 bases between the two ends. The germline V gene has CDR1 SGHTA and CDR2 FQGTGA. The CDR3 is made up of 13 amino acids. This CDR3 reads CASSPGAGDTQYF. The CDR3 nucleotides read TGTGCCAGCAGCCCAGGGGCTGGAGATACGCAGTATTTT.

The rearrangement joins TRBV18 to TRBJ1-4; 7 bases align to TRBD1. This CDR3 is built from 14 residues. V shed 8 bases, J shed 5 bases, and the junction held 8 bases outside the gene matches. In germline, CDR1 is KGHSH, CDR2 LQKENI. The CDR3 nucleotides are TGTGCCAGCACTCACAGGGGTAACAATGAAAAACTGTTTTTT. It specifies CASTHRGNNEKLFF.

The rearrangement joins TRBV10-1 to TRBJ2-5; a possible D gene is TRBD1 (5 bases). Trimming took 4 bases from V and 5 from J, leaving 8 bases between them. Germline CDR1 is WNHNN and CDR2 is SYGVQD (reference sequence). The CDR3 runs to 12 residues. The CDR3 coding sequence is TGCGCCAGCAGTGGACAGTCCGAGACCCAGTACTTC. The encoded protein is CASSGQSETQYF.

The chain combines TRBV6-5 with TRBJ1-5; D is ambiguous. Trimming pared 0 bases from V and 5 bases from J, leaving 11 bases between. Per the germline V gene, CDR1 is MNHEY and CDR2 is SVGAGI. The CDR3 consists of 15 residues. Written as DNA, the CDR3 is TGTGCCAGCAGTTACTCGCCCAGGTCCGATCAGCCCCAGCATTTT. This translates into CASSYSPRSDQPQHF.

The genes are TRBV9 and TRBJ2-2, with no clear D. Germline V gives CDR1 SGDLS, CDR2 YYNGEE. The CDR3 length is 12 residues. Trimming took off 0 bases at V and 7 bases at J, with 4 bases between the two ends. In nucleotides, the CDR3 is TGTGCCAGCAGCGTAGATGTCGGGGAGCTGTTTTTT. This sequence encodes CASSVDVGELFF.

V is TRBV7-2 and J is TRBJ1-5; the D is unclear. Deletions cut 5 bases from V and 1 base from J, with 21 bases between. This CDR3 spans 18 amino acids. Germline V lookup: CDR1 SGHTA, CDR2 FQGNSA. The CDR3 DNA reads TGTGCCAGCAGCCGAATCCTAGGGTCCTCGGGGAGCAATCAGCCCCAGCATTTT. It specifies CASSRILGSSGSNQPQHF.

Note on this clone: At one end, the junction sequence differs from germline, possibly due to a read error. The chain employs TRBV9 and TRBJ2-5; 8 bases fit TRBD1. The CDR3 sequence is 16 residues long. The V gene's germline CDR1 is SGDLS and CDR2 YYNGEE. CDR3 nucleotide sequence: TGCGCCAGCAGCGTAGCAGGACAGACAGGGGTTGAGACCCAGTACTTC. Translation: CASSVAGQTGVETQYF.

This chain uses TRBV10-2 with TRBJ2-7, with 7 bases that match TRBD1. This CDR3 is built from 17 residues. The V and J ends lost 6 bases and 0 bases, in that order; junction bases with no gene match: 14. Germline V CDR1 and CDR2: WSHSY, SAAADI. The CDR3 reads CASSRARTGRSSYEQYF. CDR3 coding DNA: TGCGCCAGCAGCCGCGCCCGGACAGGACGGAGCTCCTACGAGCAGTACTTC.